The clone carrying this T cell receptor beta chain was counted many times. This entry is derived from a study of human T cells and chemical hapten exposure. About the research overall: Upper back patch tests used 0.01% DPC, scored after 6 days.

Time point specified: pre-sensitization, week 0. The sample's treatment: therapeutic diphenylcyclopropenone sensitization with weekly scalp DPC. Unfractionated whole blood served as the source for total RNA extraction. TCRdb redid the calling of the RACE reads with MiXCR, one entry per CDR3 protein. The table shows around 60,000 distinct CDR3 sequences, with around 7% occurring only once. V lost 5 bases, J lost 0 bases, and 14 bases lay in between. This CDR3 has 16 amino acids. Germline loops: CDR1 SNHLY, CDR2 FYNNEI. Sequencing was performed on whole blood, taken in connection with sensitization to the hapten diphenylcyclopropenone (DPC). This receptor was obtained from a woman under 40 with alopecia areata. Some clones in this sample may be carry-over from other donors' samples. V usage is TRBV2 and J usage is TRBJ2-1, with D maybe TRBD2 (5 bases). The DNA for the CDR3 is TGTGCCAGCAGTCTAAGACGGGGATTCTCCTACAATGAGCAGTTCTTC. This sequence encodes CASSLRRGFSYNEQFF.